Included here is one T cell receptor (beta chain) sequence, with context. This same CDR3 is encoded by further DNA sequences in the sample. The CDR3 loop spans 16 amino acids. Germline assignment: CDR1 PRHDT and CDR2 FYEKMQ (reference sequence). V gave up 5 bases and J gave up 5 bases, with 22 bases separating them. This specimen comes from a study of blood T cell repertoires in COVID-19. TCRdb's table, derived via immunoSEQ multiplex PCR, lists solely in-frame clones and lacks some. In the table there are 60,000 to 75,000 clones, about 81% of which are singletons. The gene calls are TRBV13 and TRBJ2-7; D is perhaps TRBD2 (7 bases). This clonotype originated in a human donor in a cohort sampled during active COVID-19. The sequencing input was peripheral blood. As DNA, the CDR3 is TGTGCCAGCAGCCCGGGTCCCGGGGGGCGCAGGAACGAGCAGTACTTC. Amino acid sequence: CASSPGPGGRRNEQYF. The variable domain in full, completed from reference TRBV13 and TRBJ2-7, reads AAGVIQSPRHLIKEKRETATLKCYPIPRHDTVYWYQQGPGQDPQFLISFYEKMQSDKGSIPDRFSAQQFSDYHSELNMSSLELGDSALYFCASSPGPGGRRNEQYFGPGTRLTVT.